The present entry profiles one T cell receptor (beta chain) with its context. With 7 bases clipped from V and 3 bases from J, the junction kept 9 bases outside the gene matches. Germline V CDR1 and CDR2: LNHNV, YYDKDF (reference sequence). The length of the CDR3 is 14 residues. The sample is drawn from a study of T cell responses to AZD1222 COVID-19 vaccine. Clones were sequenced by immunoSEQ multiplex PCR, and TCRdb holds only the in-frame ones, with some missing. In the table there are roughly 170,000 clones, roughly 92% of which are singletons. The chain recombines TRBV15 with TRBJ2-7; 7 positions agree with TRBD1. This TCR derives from an adult who received the AZD1222 COVID-19 vaccine. Sequenced here: peripheral blood, sampled 28 days after the second AZD1222 dose. This chain's CDR3 is CATKAGQANYEQYF. The CDR3 DNA follows: TGTGCCACCAAGGCTGGACAGGCGAACTACGAGCAGTACTTC. Using reference TRBV15 and TRBJ2-7 for the parts outside the CDR3, the full variable domain is DAMVIQNPRYQVTQFGKPVTLSCSQTLNHNVMYWYQQKSSQAPKLLFHYYDKDFNNEADTPDNFQSRRPNTSFCFLDIRSPGLGDTAMYLCATKAGQANYEQYFGPGTRLTVT.